The 8 T cell receptor beta chains in this list originate from one sample, sequenced in a study of T cell repertoires in cytomegalovirus infection. One entry per CDR3 protein, called by TCRdb with MiXCR from the reads. The table shows some 600,000 distinct CDR3 sequences, with 20% to 25% occurring only once. The sequenced material came from CD8+ T cells from PBMCs. These receptors were obtained from a human donor in good health (CMV status not recorded). Some clones in this sample may be carry-over from other donors' samples.

The J gene is TRBJ2-5, the V gene TRBV15; TRBD1 might be the D (7 bases). Germline V gene data show CDR1 as LNHNV and CDR2 as YYDKDF (reference sequence). Between the trimmed V and J ends, which lost 5 bases and 2 bases, there was a span of 15 bases. This CDR3 has 15 amino acids. In nucleotides, the CDR3 is TGTGCCACCAGCCCTCGGAGGGGGCTACAAGAGACCCAGTACTTC. Amino acids: CATSPRRGLQETQYF.

This clonotype was recorded many times. The chain joins TRBV7-2 to TRBJ2-1; 11 bases align to TRBD2. The CDR3 runs to 17 residues. The germline V gene has CDR1 SGHTA and CDR2 FQGNSA. Trimming removed 0 bases from V and 9 bases from J; junction bases left unmatched: 10. The CDR3 sequence: CASSLAIWASGGFEQFF. In DNA, the CDR3 is TGTGCCAGCAGCTTAGCAATTTGGGCTAGCGGGGGGTTTGAGCAGTTCTTC.

This clonotype was seen many times. The gene calls are TRBV6-6 and TRBJ1-3; tentative D call: TRBD1 (5 bases). The CDR3 consists of 17 residues. Germline V CDR1 and CDR2: MNHNY, SVGAGI (reference sequence). Trimming removed 4 bases from V and 0 bases from J, with 16 bases in between. CDR3 sequence: CASSSAPGIPSGNTIYF. Written as DNA, the CDR3 is TGTGCCAGCAGTTCCGCGCCAGGGATCCCCTCTGGAAACACCATATATTTT.

A few counts support this clonotype. The V gene is TRBV6-6, the J gene TRBJ2-1, with 8 nucleotides matching TRBD1. Germline V gives CDR1 MNHNY, CDR2 SVGAGI (reference sequence). CDR3 size: 16 residues. The ends lost 5 bases at V and 3 bases at J; junction bases unmatched: 9. For the CDR3, the DNA is TGTGCCAGCAGTCAAGGACAGGGTGGGATCTACAATGAGCAGTTCTTC. Its protein is CASSQGQGGIYNEQFF.

There are many counts of this clonotype. The V and J genes are TRBV7-2 and TRBJ2-5, with D perhaps matching TRBD2 (7 bases). The CDR3 totals 16 residues. Trimming cost V 3 bases and J 1 base, with 15 bases left between them. In germline, CDR1 is SGHTA, CDR2 FQGNSA. The CDR3 spells CASSLAGARFQETQYF. The CDR3 coding sequence is TGTGCCAGCAGCTTGGCGGGGGCGAGATTCCAAGAGACCCAGTACTTC.

The CDR3 sequence: CASSFRVDGGYTF. Here the CDR3 DNA reads TGTGCCAGCAGCTTCCGGGTAGATGGTGGCTACACCTTC. The J gene is TRBJ1-2, the V gene TRBV9; D ambiguous. V was trimmed by 4 bases and J by 7 bases, leaving 14 bases between them. CDR3 size: 13 residues. From germline, CDR1 is SGDLS and CDR2 YYNGEE.

There are a few counts of this clonotype. The chain combines TRBV23-1 with TRBJ2-7; possible D gene TRBD2, 6 bases. TRBV23-1 is flagged as an ORF with uncertain function. The CDR3 covers 14 residues. Trimming removed 0 bases at V and 6 bases at J, with 12 bases between. This CDR3 is CASSQSEGCCEQYF. The DNA for the CDR3 is TGCGCCAGCAGTCAATCGGAGGGTTGTTGCGAGCAGTACTTC.

This clonotype appeared a few times. The rearrangement uses TRBV19 and TRBJ2-5; weak D call: TRBD2 (6 bases). CDR3 size: 15 residues. Germline assignment: CDR1 LNHDA and CDR2 SQIVND (reference sequence). V dropped 4 bases and J dropped 5 bases, with 17 bases sitting between them. In nucleotides, the CDR3 is TGTGCCAGTAGTACCACGCTAGCGACCCGTGAGACCCAGTACTTC. It encodes CASSTTLATRETQYF.